What follows is one TCR beta chain and its context. Assay: immunoSEQ multiplex PCR; the TCRdb copy retains only in-frame clones and omits some. The top ten hold less than 40% of the sample, which has about 120,000 clones, about 89% seen once. The data stem from a study of control samples from healthy donors and cancer patients. The germline V gene has CDR1 WSHSY and CDR2 SAAADI. CDR3 length: 14 residues. The V gene lost 3 bases and the J gene lost 3 bases, with 9 bases spanning the gap. V gene TRBV10-2 combines with J gene TRBJ1-5; D ambiguous. Sequenced input: blood. The TCR comes from a man in his fifties or sixties in good health. CDR3 protein: CASSERFFNQPQHF. The CDR3 DNA reads as TGCGCCAGCAGTGAAAGGTTCTTCAATCAGCCCCAGCATTTT.